This TCR beta chain stems from a study of shared clonotypes between healthy human individuals. Whole-study findings and limits: Some clonotypes were shared by all four sorted-subset donors, while others were not shared. The non-shared ones had lower generation probabilities than the shared ones.

A remark on this clone: The antigen remains undetermined.

The protocol was immunoSEQ multiplex PCR, while the TCRdb copy is restricted to in-frame clones and leaves out a portion. The table has approximately 1,000,000 clones, approximately 80% seen once. Sequenced input: memory CD4+ T cells from PBMCs. The subset here: CD45RA-negative fraction. The TCR sequence derives from a man between 18 and 35 years old in good health. Some clones in this sample may be carry-over from other donors' samples.

The DNA of the CDR3 is TGCGCCAGCAGCTTGGGGGGGACCCCTCCCTCTAACTATGGCTACACCTTC. Amino acids: CASSLGGTPPSNYGYTF. The chain links TRBV5-1 to TRBJ1-2; perhaps TRBD1 as D (5 bases). Germline CDR1 reads SGHRS; CDR2 reads YFSETQ. The CDR3 consists of 17 residues. Trimming cost V 0 bases and J 0 bases, with 15 bases left between them. The variable domain in full, completed from reference TRBV5-1 and TRBJ1-2, reads KAGVTQTPRYLIKTRGQQVTLSCSPISGHRSVSWYQQTPGQGLQFLFEYFSETQRNKGNFPGRFSGRQFSNSRSEMNVSTLELGDSALYLCASSLGGTPPSNYGYTFGSGTRLTVV.